These 5 T cell receptor beta chains were all obtained from the same sample, sequenced in a study of blood T cell repertoires in COVID-19. Using immunoSEQ multiplex PCR, the repertoire was profiled, and TCRdb retains in-frame clones only, with some absent. The table records about 40,000 clones, about 89% of them present only once. Sequenced material: peripheral blood. These receptor sequences come from a man aged 65 to 79 with active COVID-19.

CDR3 loop: CASSSRNGTSLYNEQFF. In DNA, the CDR3 is TGTGCCAGCAGCTCCCGCAACGGGACTAGCCTATACAATGAGCAGTTCTTC. The gene calls are TRBV7-2 and TRBJ2-1, with 9 bases identical to TRBD2. The CDR3 consists of 17 residues. Germline CDR1 and CDR2: SGHTA and FQGNSA. Trimming took 4 bases from V and 4 from J; bases not matched to a gene: 11.

In this sample, this clone turned up once. This chain uses TRBV7-2 with TRBJ1-1; a weak D match, TRBD1 (6 bases). Germline CDR1 is SGHTA and CDR2 is FQGNSA. The CDR3 runs to 13 residues. V shed 7 bases and J shed 7 bases, with 16 bases lying between them. The CDR3 spells CASNLGGSLEAFF. In DNA form, the CDR3 reads TGTGCCAGCAACCTTGGGGGCAGCCTTGAAGCTTTCTTT.

The chain uses TRBV28 and TRBJ1-2, with 7 bases lining up with TRBD1. The CDR3 spans 15 residues. The V gene's germline CDR1 is MDHEN and CDR2 SYDVKM. Germline trimming cut 4 bases from V and 4 bases from J; bases unmatched to any gene: 9. The CDR3 bases are TGTGCCAGCAGTTCCTTTGACAGGGACTCCTATGGCTACACCTTC. Translated, it gives CASSSFDRDSYGYTF.

This clone has a single count. J is TRBJ1-4 and V is TRBV6-2 or TRBV6-3; TRBD1 aligns across 10 bases. The V gene's germline CDR1 is MNHEY and CDR2 SVGEGT. There are 15 residues in the CDR3. Losses at the gene ends were 5 bases for V and 4 bases for J; bases not matched to a gene: 4. CDR3 sequence: CASSDGQGDNEKLFF. CDR3 nucleotide sequence: TGTGCCAGCAGTGACGGACAGGGGGATAATGAAAAACTGTTTTTT.

The chain joins TRBV27 to TRBJ2-1; 7 bases map to TRBD2. The germline V gene encodes CDR1 MNHEY and CDR2 SMNVEV (reference sequence). This CDR3 has 16 residues. Trimming at V came to 0 bases and at J to 8 bases, leaving 10 bases not matched to a gene. This CDR3 reads CASSLSVFGGTDEQFF. CDR3 bases: TGTGCCAGCAGTTTATCGGTCTTCGGGGGGACGGATGAGCAGTTCTTC.